This T cell receptor beta chain was observed in a study of OX40 agonist ivuxolimab in advanced cancers. General study findings and limits: Expanded clones tended on average to be more numerous among CD8+ T cells than CD4+. Specificity for antigen went undetermined in the expanded peripheral T cells.

CDR3 size: 14 residues. V lost 0 bases, J lost 2 bases, and 7 bases lay in between. Germline V gives CDR1 SGDLS, CDR2 YYNGEE. TCRdb's table, derived via immunoSEQ multiplex PCR, lists solely in-frame clones and lacks some. The sample lists 22,000 or so clones; approximately 80% were seen once. Concerning this clone: Its antigen remains unidentified.

Sample: CD4+ or CD8+ T cells sorted from blood, taken in a trial of the OX40 agonist ivuxolimab. V gene TRBV9 combines with J gene TRBJ2-3; D remains unclear. This TCR derives from an adult with an advanced solid tumor such as melanoma, head and neck, liver or kidney cancer. The CDR3 reads CASSVDGFTDTQYF. The DNA for the CDR3 is TGTGCCAGCAGCGTAGACGGGTTCACAGATACGCAGTATTTT.